Presented here are 31 T cell receptor beta chains from one specimen sequenced in a study of read filtering for tumor transcriptome and immune sequencing. From 350 to 500 ng of RNA, a library with molecular barcoded alpha/delta and beta/gamma adaptors was made. TCRdb re-called the reads with MiXCR, one entry per CDR3 protein. The data contain over 40,000 distinct CDR3 sequences, about 12% of them singletons. Sequencing was done on a sample of a population of CD138-negative cells sorted from bone marrow. The receptors stem from a donor over 35 with multiple myeloma.

This clonotype is categorized as medium-sized (0.01 to 0.1%). This chain joins TRBV3-1 and TRBJ2-1, with 8 nucleotides matching TRBD1. This CDR3 region has 16 residues. Germline V gives CDR1 LGHDT, CDR2 YNNKEL (reference sequence). V lost 3 bases to trimming and J lost 5 bases; unmatched junction nucleotides: 9. CDR3 sequence: CASSQGGQGINNEQFF. CDR3 DNA: TGTGCCAGCAGCCAGGGAGGACAGGGTATCAACAATGAGCAGTTCTTC.

V and J are TRBV7-9 and TRBJ1-6, with D possibly being TRBD1 (6 bases). From germline, CDR1 is SEHNR and CDR2 FQNEAQ (reference sequence). The V gene lost 0 bases and the J gene lost 14 bases, with 17 bases spanning the gap. The CDR3 has 15 residues. The CDR3 nucleotides read TGTGCCAGCAGCTTAGCCAGGGGACTTGGATCAGCCCTCCACTTT. This translates into CASSLARGLGSALHF. The whole variable domain, remainder taken from reference TRBV7-9 and TRBJ1-6, is DTGVSQNPRHKITKRGQNVTFRCDPISEHNRLYWYRQTLGQGPEFLTYFQNEAQLEKSRLLSDRFSAERPKGSFSTLEIQRTEQGDSAMYLCASSLARGLGSALHFGNGTRLTVT.

In this sample, this clonotype turned up many times. This chain links TRBV19 with TRBJ2-1, with D possibly matching TRBD1 (6 bases). CDR1 and CDR2 (germline): LNHDA, SQIVND (reference sequence). The CDR3 spans 15 residues. Trimming removed 8 bases from V and 8 bases from J, with 22 bases in between. The CDR3 sequence: CASGSGATGLYEQFF. Here the CDR3 DNA reads TGTGCCAGTGGGTCAGGGGCCACCGGTTTGTATGAGCAGTTCTTC.

This clonotype was observed at least ten times. J is TRBJ1-2 and V is TRBV3-1; D not resolved. Germline V gene data show CDR1 as LGHDT and CDR2 as YNNKEL (reference sequence). Trimming pared 4 bases from V and 4 bases from J, leaving 10 bases between. CDR3 length: 13 amino acids. CDR3 sequence reads: CASSPMELYGYTF. The CDR3 DNA sequence: TGTGCCAGCAGCCCTATGGAGCTCTATGGCTACACCTTC.

This clonotype was seen ten or more times. The rearrangement links TRBV24-1 to TRBJ2-2; maybe TRBD2 (5 bases). This CDR3 is 14 amino acids long. Germline V gene data show CDR1 as KGHDR and CDR2 as SFDVKD. Trimming removed 6 bases from V and 3 bases from J, with 10 bases in between. CDR3 loop: CATSTSGYTGELFF. CDR3 DNA: TGTGCCACCAGTACCTCGGGATACACCGGGGAGCTGTTTTTT.

In this sample, this clonotype turned up many times. V gene TRBV18 combines with J gene TRBJ2-5, with 8 bases aligning to TRBD2. V shed 6 bases, J shed 0 bases, and the junction held 9 bases outside the gene matches. Germline V gene sequence: CDR1 KGHSH, CDR2 LQKENI. The CDR3 has 16 residues. For the CDR3, the DNA is TGTGCCAGCTCCCATACTAGCGGTACCTACCAAGAGACCCAGTACTTC. It codes for CASSHTSGTYQETQYF. Full variable domain (remainder filled in from reference TRBV18 and TRBJ2-5): NAGVMQNPRHLVRRRGQEARLRCSPMKGHSHVYWYRQLPEEGLKFMVYLQKENIIDESGMPKERFSAEFPKEGPSILRIQQVVRGDSAAYFCASSHTSGTYQETQYFGPGTRLLVL.

This clonotype has a count of ten or more. Here the CDR3 DNA reads TGTGCCAGCAGCCAAGAATCAACAGGGCACGAAAAACTGTTTTTT. It yields the protein CASSQESTGHEKLFF. The chain couples TRBV3-1 to TRBJ1-4, with D possibly TRBD1 on 6 matching bases. Looked up from germline, CDR1 is LGHDT and CDR2 is YNNKEL (reference sequence). Trimming shortened V by 0 bases and J by 8 bases, and 13 bases separated the two germline ends. The length of the CDR3 is 15 residues.

This clonotype was detected a few times. This chain links TRBV10-3 with TRBJ2-1, with 7 bases lining up with TRBD1. Trimming removed 8 bases from V and 7 bases from J; junction bases left unmatched: 8. The CDR3 consists of 13 residues. CDR1 is ENHRY, CDR2 SYGVKD, per germline. The CDR3 DNA reads TGTGCCATCGACTTTGACAGGGAAAATGAGCAGTTCTTC. Translating it yields CAIDFDRENEQFF.

Many counts were recorded for this clonotype. V and J are TRBV19 and TRBJ2-1, with 7 positions matching TRBD1. V was clipped by 5 bases and J by 2 bases; unmatched bases: 6. The CDR3 extends over 15 amino acids. The germline CDR1 and CDR2 sequences are LNHDA and SQIVND (reference sequence). The chain's CDR3 is CASSPSDRPYNEQFF. In DNA form, the CDR3 reads TGTGCCAGTAGTCCGTCGGACAGGCCCTACAATGAGCAGTTCTTC.

This clonotype appeared many times. A read error may explain this, as a much larger clone is one base away. The chain couples TRBV12-3 or TRBV12-4 to TRBJ2-1; possible D gene TRBD2, 6 bases. The CDR3 is 15 amino acids. V lost 7 bases and J lost 6, with 19 bases in between. The CDR3 bases are TGTGCCAGCAAGACTTTGGGGAGTAGCGGCAATGAGCAGTTCTTC. It translates to CASKTLGSSGNEQFF.

In this sample, this clonotype turned up many times. The gene calls are TRBV7-3 and TRBJ2-1, with 9 bases lining up with TRBD2. The CDR3 contains 15 residues. Germline V gives CDR1 SGHTA, CDR2 FQGTGA. The V segment lost 5 bases and the J segment 12 bases; nucleotides outside the gene matches: 14. CDR3 sequence: CASSPHSGSQDRQFF. The CDR3 nucleotides read TGTGCCAGCAGCCCCCATAGCGGGAGCCAAGATCGGCAGTTCTTC.

This clonotype was seen at least ten times. The chain is built from TRBV14 and TRBJ2-1; D is unresolved. The germline CDR1 and CDR2 sequences are SGHDN and FVKESK. The CDR3 has 15 amino acids. Trimming took off 4 bases at V and 0 bases at J, with 10 bases between the two ends. The CDR3 DNA is TGTGCCAGCAGCCGAGCCCTTCCCTCCTACAATGAGCAGTTCTTC. It specifies CASSRALPSYNEQFF.

This clonotype came up many times. V gene TRBV2 combines with J gene TRBJ2-7, with D maybe TRBD2 (6 bases). Germline-derived CDR1 and CDR2 are SNHLY and FYNNEI. V was cut by 5 bases and J by 6 bases, with 14 bases left in between. CDR3 length equals 13 residues. The CDR3 sequence: CASSSTGRSEQYF. The DNA for the CDR3 is TGTGCCAGCAGTTCCACGGGGAGGAGCGAGCAGTACTTC. Complete variable domain (other parts from reference TRBV2 and TRBJ2-7): EPEVTQTPSHQVTQMGQEVILRCVPISNHLYFYWYRQILGQKVEFLVSFYNNEISEKSEIFDDQFSVERPDGSNFTLKIRSTKLEDSAMYFCASSSTGRSEQYFGPGTRLTVT.

This clonotype was counted ten times or more. This chain joins TRBV30 and TRBJ1-2, with 9 bases that match TRBD1. The CDR3 is 13 residues long. V was clipped by 2 bases and J by 4 bases; unmatched bases: 2. Germline CDR1 is GTSNPN and CDR2 is SVGIG (reference sequence). Here the CDR3 reads CAWSTGQGYGYTF. The CDR3 nucleotides are TGTGCCTGGAGTACGGGACAGGGCTATGGCTACACCTTC.

There are many counts of this clonotype. The genes are TRBV3-1 and TRBJ2-1; 10 nucleotides align to TRBD1. This CDR3 region has 14 residues. The germline gives CDR1 LGHDT, CDR2 YNNKEL (reference sequence). V lost 7 bases, J lost 7 bases, and 7 bases stayed unmatched. The CDR3 bases are TGTGCCAGCAAACCGGGACAGGGGAGGAATGAGCAGTTCTTC. It translates to CASKPGQGRNEQFF.

The chain is built from TRBV10-3 and TRBJ2-1; unclear D gene. Per germline, CDR1 ENHRY and CDR2 SYGVKD. This CDR3 has 13 amino acids. Trimming shortened V by 4 bases and J by 9 bases, and 13 bases separated the two germline ends. CDR3 protein: CAISAPPMTEQFF. The CDR3 nucleotides are TGTGCCATCAGTGCGCCGCCCATGACTGAGCAGTTCTTC.

This clonotype was seen at least ten times. The rearrangement uses TRBV12-3 or TRBV12-4 and TRBJ1-6; the D gene is possibly TRBD1 (6 bases). This CDR3 is 15 amino acids long. Trimming cost V 6 bases and J 7 bases, with 16 bases left between them. CDR3 DNA: TGTGCCAGCAGGGCGGGGGCAGTGGAGAATTCACCCCTCCACTTT. Protein: CASRAGAVENSPLHF.

This clonotype has at least ten counts. The V gene is TRBV20-1, the J gene TRBJ2-1; 8 bases match TRBD2. J was trimmed by 7 bases and V by 4 bases; bases with no gene match: 9. CDR1 and CDR2 from the germline V gene are DFQATT and SNEGSKA (reference sequence). There are 14 residues in the CDR3. The CDR3 region is CSATTLAEINEQFF. CDR3 sequence (DNA): TGCAGTGCTACAACACTAGCGGAGATAAATGAGCAGTTCTTC.

At least ten counts were recorded for this clonotype. CDR3 region: CASSYPETGSYEQYF. The CDR3 nucleotides are TGTGCCAGCAGTTACCCGGAGACGGGATCCTACGAGCAGTACTTC. The J gene is TRBJ2-7, the V gene TRBV6-2 or TRBV6-3, with a tentative D call TRBD2 (5 bases). Per germline, CDR1 MNHEY and CDR2 SVGEGT. The V gene lost 2 bases and the J gene lost 1 base, with 12 bases spanning the gap. This CDR3 contains 15 residues.

This chain joins TRBV5-6 and TRBJ2-2; D not resolved. CDR1 SGHDT and CDR2 YYEEEE come from the germline V gene. The V gene lost 2 bases and the J gene lost 0 bases, with 11 bases spanning the gap. CDR3 length: 16 residues. The CDR3 loop reads CASSFFYRSNTGELFF. The CDR3 DNA follows: TGTGCCAGCAGCTTCTTTTACCGATCGAACACCGGGGAGCTGTTTTTT.

The sample holds many counts of this clonotype. The chain is built from TRBV2 and TRBJ1-4, with D possibly TRBD1 on 6 matching bases. CDR3 length: 14 amino acids. V lost 6 bases and J 7 bases, leaving 15 bases between the germline ends. Germline V gene lookup returns CDR1 SNHLY and CDR2 FYNNEI. CDR3 nucleotide sequence: TGTGCCAGCAGACCAGGGGCCTATGTTGAAAAACTGTTTTTT. Protein product: CASRPGAYVEKLFF.

This clonotype was counted at least ten times. The chain has TRBV23-1 and TRBJ2-7, with D unresolved. TRBV23-1 is marked as an open reading frame, function uncertain. V dropped 2 bases and J dropped 0 bases, with 8 bases sitting between them. CDR3 size: 14 residues. The CDR3: CASSQALDSYEQYF. CDR3 nucleotide sequence: TGCGCCAGCAGTCAAGCACTGGACTCCTACGAGCAGTACTTC.

This clonotype was picked up many times. The chain carries TRBV5-1 and TRBJ1-1, with a weak D call TRBD1 (6 bases). Germline V gives CDR1 SGHRS, CDR2 YFSETQ. V was shortened by 4 bases and J by 4 bases, with 11 bases between the two germline ends. CDR3 length: 13 residues. DNA for the CDR3: TGCGCCAGCAGCAACTCCAGGGGCACTGAAGCTTTCTTT. It specifies CASSNSRGTEAFF.

This clonotype was recorded many times. This rearrangement joins TRBV3-1 to TRBJ2-2; 9 bases are shared with TRBD2. The CDR3 spans 15 residues. CDR1 and CDR2 (germline): LGHDT, YNNKEL (reference sequence). V shed 5 bases, J shed 6 bases, and the junction held 7 bases outside the gene matches. CDR3 sequence reads: CASSSAGGPAGELFF. The CDR3 DNA reads as TGTGCCAGCAGCTCGGCGGGAGGGCCAGCCGGGGAGCTGTTTTTT.

This clonotype was counted at least ten times. CDR3 sequence (DNA): TGTGCCAGTAGTGCCGAAGGGTACTCCTACAATGAGCAGTTCTTC. Protein sequence: CASSAEGYSYNEQFF. This chain uses TRBV19 with TRBJ2-1, with unresolved D. Germline values: CDR1 LNHDA, CDR2 SQIVND (reference sequence). The CDR3 covers 15 residues. Trimming pared 5 bases from V and 0 bases from J, leaving 11 bases between.

Ten or more counts support this clonotype. A far larger clone is just one base off, so this is likely a read error. The chain carries TRBV29-1 and TRBJ1-4, with D unresolved. Germline lookup yields CDR1 SQVTM and CDR2 ANQGSEA. There are 12 residues in the CDR3. The CDR3 reads CSAGLAMDTRYF. Here the CDR3 DNA reads TGCAGCGCCGGACTAGCGATGGATACGCGGTATTTT.

This clonotype has at least ten counts. The rearrangement joins TRBV7-4 to TRBJ2-3, with TRBD2 matching 10 bases. J gave up 0 bases and V 0 bases, and 9 bases lay outside the gene matches. The CDR3 has 19 amino acids. Germline assignment: CDR1 SGHVT and CDR2 SQSDAQ. CDR3 loop: CASSLAASSGSPSTDTQYF. CDR3 DNA sequence: TGTGCCAGCAGCTTAGCGGCCTCTAGCGGGAGCCCTAGCACAGATACGCAGTATTTT.

Comment on this clonotype: One junction end does not reproduce the germline sequence, and a read error may be involved. The V call is TRBV24-1, the J call TRBJ2-1; D is undetermined. Germline values: CDR1 KGHDR, CDR2 SFDVKD. The CDR3 is 14 residues long. CDR3 DNA: TGTGACACCAGTGCTCTTAGACCCCTGTCTGAGAAGTTCTTC. Residues: CDTSALRPLSEKFF.

A note on this clonotype: It differs at one base from a far larger clone, so likely a read error. The chain carries TRBV4-2 and TRBJ2-5; TRBD2 aligns across 10 bases. Germline assignment: CDR1 LGHNA and CDR2 YNFKEQ. The CDR3 is 17 residues long. CDR3: CASSQSLAGMYTETLYF. The CDR3 DNA reads TGCGCCAGCAGCCAGTCACTAGCGGGAATGTATACGGAGACCCTGTACTTC.

This clonotype appeared many times. This chain connects TRBV29-1 to TRBJ2-3, with TRBD1 as a possible D gene (6 bases). V was trimmed by 3 bases and J by 5 bases, leaving 15 bases between them. This CDR3 region has 14 residues. Germline V CDR1 and CDR2: SQVTM, ANQGSEA. CDR3 region: CSVDGGYREDTQYF. The CDR3 coding sequence is TGCAGCGTTGACGGCGGCTACAGGGAAGATACGCAGTATTTT.

In its sample, this clonotype was seen many times. The V and J genes are TRBV7-8 and TRBJ1-2; D not certain. Trimming cost V 0 bases and J 8 bases, with 7 bases left between them. The CDR3 loop spans 12 amino acids. Germline CDR1 SGHVS, CDR2 FQNEAQ. The CDR3 bases are TGTGCCAGCAGCTTAGCCGCGGAAGGCTACACCTTC. This sequence encodes CASSLAAEGYTF. Full variable domain (remainder filled in from reference TRBV7-8 and TRBJ1-2): GAGVSQSPRYKVAKRGQDVALRCDPISGHVSLFWYQQALGQGPEFLTYFQNEAQLDKSGLPSDRFFAERPEGSVSTLKIQRTQQEDSAVYLCASSLAAEGYTFGSGTRLTVV.